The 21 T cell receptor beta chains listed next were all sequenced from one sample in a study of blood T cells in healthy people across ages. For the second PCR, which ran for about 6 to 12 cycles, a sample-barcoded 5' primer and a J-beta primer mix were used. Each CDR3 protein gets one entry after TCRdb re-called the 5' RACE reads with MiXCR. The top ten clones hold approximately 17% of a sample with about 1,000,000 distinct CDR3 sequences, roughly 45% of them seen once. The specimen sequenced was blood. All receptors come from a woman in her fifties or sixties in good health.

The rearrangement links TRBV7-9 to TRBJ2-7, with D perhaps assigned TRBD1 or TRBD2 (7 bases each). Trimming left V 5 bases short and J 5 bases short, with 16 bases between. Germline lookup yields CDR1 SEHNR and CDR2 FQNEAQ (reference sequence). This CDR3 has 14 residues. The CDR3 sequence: CASSLQGGRNEQYF. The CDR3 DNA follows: TGTGCCAGCAGCCTCCAGGGGGGGCGCAACGAGCAGTACTTC.

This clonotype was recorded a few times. The CDR3 sequence: CASSSPTRSAYEQYF. In nucleotides, the CDR3 is TGTGCCAGCAGTTCTCCGACTAGAAGCGCGTACGAGCAGTACTTC. V and J are TRBV6-5 and TRBJ2-7; perhaps TRBD2 as D (6 bases). This CDR3 contains 15 residues. The ends were cut back, 4 bases at V and 4 bases at J, with 17 bases in the middle. CDR1 and CDR2 (germline): MNHEY, SVGAGI.

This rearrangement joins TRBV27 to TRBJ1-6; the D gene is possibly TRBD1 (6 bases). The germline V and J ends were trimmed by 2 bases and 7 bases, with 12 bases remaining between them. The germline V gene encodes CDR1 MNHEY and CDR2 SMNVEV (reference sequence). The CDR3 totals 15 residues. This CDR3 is CASSLPRTVNSPLHF. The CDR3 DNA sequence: TGTGCCAGCAGTTTACCCCGGACAGTCAATTCACCCCTCCACTTT.

CDR3 in amino acids: CASSLRDRGGLGANVLTF. The CDR3 region has the DNA TGTGCCAGCAGTCTAAGGGACAGGGGGGGCTTGGGGGCCAACGTCCTGACTTTC. The chain is built from TRBV27 and TRBJ2-6; 11 nucleotides align to TRBD1. In germline, CDR1 is MNHEY, CDR2 SMNVEV (reference sequence). This CDR3 has 18 amino acids. Germline trimming cut 5 bases from V and 4 bases from J; bases unmatched to any gene: 10.

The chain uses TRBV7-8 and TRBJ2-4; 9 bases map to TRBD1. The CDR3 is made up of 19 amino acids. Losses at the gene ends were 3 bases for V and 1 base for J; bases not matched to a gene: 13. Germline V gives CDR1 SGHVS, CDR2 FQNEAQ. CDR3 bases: TGTGCCAGCAGCTTGGGGACAGGGACCCCCCGAGGCGCCAAAAACATTCAGTACTTC. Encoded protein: CASSLGTGTPRGAKNIQYF. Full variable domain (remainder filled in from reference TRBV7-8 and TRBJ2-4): GAGVSQSPRYKVAKRGQDVALRCDPISGHVSLFWYQQALGQGPEFLTYFQNEAQLDKSGLPSDRFFAERPEGSVSTLKIQRTQQEDSAVYLCASSLGTGTPRGAKNIQYFGAGTRLSVL.

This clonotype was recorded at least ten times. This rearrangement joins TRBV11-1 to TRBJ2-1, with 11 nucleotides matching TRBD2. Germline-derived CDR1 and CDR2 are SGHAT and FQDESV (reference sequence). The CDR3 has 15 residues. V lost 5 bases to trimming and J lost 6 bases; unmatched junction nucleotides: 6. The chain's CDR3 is CASSLLAGGRNEQFF. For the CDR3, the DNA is TGTGCCAGCAGCCTATTAGCGGGAGGGCGCAATGAGCAGTTCTTC.

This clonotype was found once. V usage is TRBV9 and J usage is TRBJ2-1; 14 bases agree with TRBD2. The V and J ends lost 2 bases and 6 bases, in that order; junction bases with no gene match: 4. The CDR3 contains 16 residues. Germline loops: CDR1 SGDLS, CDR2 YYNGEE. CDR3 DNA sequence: TGTGCCAGCAGCGTGACTAGCGGGAGGGACCTCAATGAGCAGTTCTTC. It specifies CASSVTSGRDLNEQFF.

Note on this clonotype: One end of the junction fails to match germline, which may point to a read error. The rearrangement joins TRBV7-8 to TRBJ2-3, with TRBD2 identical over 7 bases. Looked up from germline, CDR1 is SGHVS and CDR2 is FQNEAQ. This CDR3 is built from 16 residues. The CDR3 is CASRRFAGARTGTQYF. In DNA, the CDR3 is TGTGCCAGCCGTAGATTTGCGGGAGCTCGCACAGGTACGCAGTATTTT.

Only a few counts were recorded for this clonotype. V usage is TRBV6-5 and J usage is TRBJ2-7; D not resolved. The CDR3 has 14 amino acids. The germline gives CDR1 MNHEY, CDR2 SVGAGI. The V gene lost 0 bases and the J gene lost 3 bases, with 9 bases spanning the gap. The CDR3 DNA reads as TGTGCCAGCAGTTACTCTCCAGGAGTCTACGAGCAGTACTTC. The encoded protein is CASSYSPGVYEQYF.

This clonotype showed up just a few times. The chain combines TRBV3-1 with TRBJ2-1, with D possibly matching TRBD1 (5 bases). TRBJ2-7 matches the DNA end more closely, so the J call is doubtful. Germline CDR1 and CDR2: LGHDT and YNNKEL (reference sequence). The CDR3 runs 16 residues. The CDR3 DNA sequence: TGTGCCAGCAGCCACCAGGGCTCCCCCCTATACAATGAGCAGTACTTC. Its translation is CASSHQGSPLYNEQYF.

CDR3 in DNA: TGCGCCAGCAGCTTGCGGACAAATGGCTACGAGCAGTACTTC. This gives the protein CASSLRTNGYEQYF. This chain links TRBV5-1 with TRBJ2-7, with D perhaps TRBD1 (5 bases). The CDR3 length is 14 residues. The V gene lost 1 base and the J gene lost 3 bases, with 11 bases spanning the gap. Germline V gene data show CDR1 as SGHRS and CDR2 as YFSETQ.

CDR3: CASSLFGTALYEQYF. CDR3 sequence (DNA): TGCGCCAGCAGCTTGTTTGGGACAGCCCTCTACGAGCAGTACTTC. The chain combines TRBV5-1 with TRBJ2-7; TRBD1 agrees at 7 bases. The CDR3 covers 15 residues. Germline CDR1 SGHRS, CDR2 YFSETQ. The junction had 7 bases not matched to a gene; V was cut back by 1 base and J by 3 bases.

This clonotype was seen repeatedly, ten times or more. This CDR3 reads CSVEDTGTSVETQYF. The CDR3 nucleotides are TGCAGCGTTGAAGACACCGGGACTAGCGTCGAGACCCAGTACTTC. The V and J genes are TRBV29-1 and TRBJ2-5; 10 nucleotides agree with TRBD2. The trim removed 0 bases at V and 5 bases at J, leaving 6 bases unmatched. The CDR3 extends over 15 amino acids. The germline CDR1 and CDR2 sequences are SQVTM and ANQGSEA.

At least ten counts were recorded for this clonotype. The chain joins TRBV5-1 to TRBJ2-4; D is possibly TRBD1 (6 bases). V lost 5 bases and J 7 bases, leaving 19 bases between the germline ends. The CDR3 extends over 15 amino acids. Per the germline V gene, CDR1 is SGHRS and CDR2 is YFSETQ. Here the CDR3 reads CASSNGVAGVNIQYF. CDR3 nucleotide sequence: TGCGCCAGCAGTAACGGTGTTGCAGGGGTGAACATTCAGTACTTC.

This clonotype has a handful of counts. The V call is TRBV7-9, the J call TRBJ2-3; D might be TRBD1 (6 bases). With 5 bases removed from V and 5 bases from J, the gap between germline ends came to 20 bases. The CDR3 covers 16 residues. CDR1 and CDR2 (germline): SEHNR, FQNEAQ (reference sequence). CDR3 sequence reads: CASSTRDTNFQDTQYF. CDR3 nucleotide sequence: TGTGCCAGCAGCACACGGGACACTAATTTTCAAGATACGCAGTATTTT.

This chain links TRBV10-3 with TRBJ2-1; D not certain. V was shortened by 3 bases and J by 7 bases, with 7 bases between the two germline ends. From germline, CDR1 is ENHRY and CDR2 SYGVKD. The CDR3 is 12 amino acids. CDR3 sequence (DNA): TGTGCCATCAGTGACGGGCCTAATGAGCAGTTCTTC. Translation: CAISDGPNEQFF.

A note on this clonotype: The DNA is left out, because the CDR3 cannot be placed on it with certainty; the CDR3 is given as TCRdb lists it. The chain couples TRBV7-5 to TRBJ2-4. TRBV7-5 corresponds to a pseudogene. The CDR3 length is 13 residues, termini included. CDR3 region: CISVPERLYEQYF.

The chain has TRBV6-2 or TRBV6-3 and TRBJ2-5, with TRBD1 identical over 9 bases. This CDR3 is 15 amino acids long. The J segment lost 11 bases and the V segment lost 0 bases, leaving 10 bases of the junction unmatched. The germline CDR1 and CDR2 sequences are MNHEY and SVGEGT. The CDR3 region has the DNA TGTGCCAGCAGTTACTCACAGGGGGCGGGTAATGAGCAGTACTTC. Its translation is CASSYSQGAGNEQYF.

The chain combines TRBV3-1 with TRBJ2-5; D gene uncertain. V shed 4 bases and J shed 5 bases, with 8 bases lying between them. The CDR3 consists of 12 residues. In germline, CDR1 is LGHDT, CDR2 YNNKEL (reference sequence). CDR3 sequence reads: CASSLPLETQYF. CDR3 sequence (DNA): TGTGCCAGCAGCCTCCCATTGGAGACCCAGTACTTC.

For the CDR3, the DNA is TGCAGTGCTAGGGAGGCAGTTGGGGTAAATTCACCCCTCCACTTT. It specifies CSAREAVGVNSPLHF. The V call is TRBV20-1, the J call TRBJ1-6; D is uncertain. This CDR3 is built from 15 residues. From germline, CDR1 is DFQATT and CDR2 SNEGSKA (reference sequence). The germline V and J ends were trimmed by 3 bases and 7 bases, with 16 bases remaining between them.

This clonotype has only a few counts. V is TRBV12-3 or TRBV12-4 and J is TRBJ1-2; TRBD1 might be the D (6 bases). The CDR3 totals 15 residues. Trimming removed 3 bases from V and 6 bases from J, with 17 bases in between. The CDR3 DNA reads TGTGCCAGCAGTTTGGGTCGGGGGCTCCAGGATGGCTACACCTTC. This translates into CASSLGRGLQDGYTF.